This TCR beta chain was identified during a study of T cells expressing NK-cell markers. Looking at the study overall: Cells sorted as CD3+CD56+NKG2C+, CD3+CD56+NKG2C- and CD3+CD56-NKG2C+ T cells supplied the TCR beta repertoires.

Comment on this clonotype: Its target is not known.

Study-level points and caveats: About 1.0-8% of CD8+ T cells in about six donors belonged to dominant NKG2C+ clonotypes.

The TCR beta cDNA came from 5'RACE template switching with UMIs. TCRdb reanalyzed the 5' RACE reads, giving one entry per CDR3 protein sequence and no DNA. This specimen shows 400,000 to 550,000 distinct CDR3 sequences; the ten leading clones hold approximately 7%. The CDR3 is made up of 13 amino acids. This sequence joins TRBV12-3 or TRBV12-4 and TRBJ1-2; TCRdb's D call of TRBD1 is untestable without DNA. This TCR was sampled from a woman between 18 and 75 years old in good health. Sequenced input: blood T cells: a sorted CD56 or NKG2C T cell subset, CD4+ or CD8+ T cells, or bulk PBMC T cells (not recorded which). CDR3 amino acids: CASSLGATYGYTF.